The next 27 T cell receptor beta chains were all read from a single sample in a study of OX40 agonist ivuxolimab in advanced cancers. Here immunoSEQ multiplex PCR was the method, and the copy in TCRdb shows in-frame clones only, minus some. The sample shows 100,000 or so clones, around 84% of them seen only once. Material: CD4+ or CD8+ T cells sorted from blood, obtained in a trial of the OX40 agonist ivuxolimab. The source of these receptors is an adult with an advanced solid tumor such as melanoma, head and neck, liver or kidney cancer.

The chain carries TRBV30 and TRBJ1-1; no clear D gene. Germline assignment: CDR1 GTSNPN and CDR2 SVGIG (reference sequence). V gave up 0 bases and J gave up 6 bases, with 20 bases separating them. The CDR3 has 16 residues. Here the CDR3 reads CAWSVRAGSVPAEAFF. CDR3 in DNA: TGTGCCTGGAGTGTTAGGGCAGGCTCGGTCCCCGCTGAAGCTTTCTTT.

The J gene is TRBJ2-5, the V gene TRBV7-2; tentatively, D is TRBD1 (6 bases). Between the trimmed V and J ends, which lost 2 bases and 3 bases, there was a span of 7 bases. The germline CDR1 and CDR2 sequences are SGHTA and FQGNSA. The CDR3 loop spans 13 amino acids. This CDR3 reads CASSLHREETQYF. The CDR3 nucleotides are TGTGCCAGCAGCTTACACAGGGAAGAGACCCAGTACTTC.

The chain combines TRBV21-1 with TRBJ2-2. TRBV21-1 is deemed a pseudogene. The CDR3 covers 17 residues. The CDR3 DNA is TGTGCCAGCAGCAAGTTTGAAGGAAATCATGGGACCGGGGAGCTGTTTTTT. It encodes CASSKFEGNHGTGELFF.

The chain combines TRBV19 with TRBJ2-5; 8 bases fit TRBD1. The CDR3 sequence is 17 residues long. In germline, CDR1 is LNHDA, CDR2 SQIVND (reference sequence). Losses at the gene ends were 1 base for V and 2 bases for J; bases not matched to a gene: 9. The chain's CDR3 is CASSIVQAGGRQETQYF. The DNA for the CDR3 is TGTGCCAGTAGTATAGTTCAGGCAGGGGGCAGGCAAGAGACCCAGTACTTC.

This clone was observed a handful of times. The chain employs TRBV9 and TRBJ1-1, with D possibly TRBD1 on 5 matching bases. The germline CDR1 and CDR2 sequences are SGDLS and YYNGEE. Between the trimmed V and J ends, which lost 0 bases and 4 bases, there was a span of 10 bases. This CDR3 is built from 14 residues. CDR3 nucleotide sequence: TGTGCCAGCAGCGTAGTCAGGGCTGGCACTGAAGCTTTCTTT. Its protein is CASSVVRAGTEAFF. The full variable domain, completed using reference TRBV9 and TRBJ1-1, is DSGVTQTPKHLITATGQRVTLRCSPRSGDLSVYWYQQSLDQGLQFLIQYYNGEERAKGNILERFSAQQFPDLHSELNLSSLELGDSALYFCASSVVRAGTEAFFGQGTRLTVV.

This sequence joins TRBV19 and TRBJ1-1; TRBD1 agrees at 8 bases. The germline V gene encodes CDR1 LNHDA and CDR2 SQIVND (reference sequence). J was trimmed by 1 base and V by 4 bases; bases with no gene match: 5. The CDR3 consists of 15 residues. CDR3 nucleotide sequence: TGTGCCAGTAGTAAATCAGGGACAGGGAACACTGAAGCTTTCTTT. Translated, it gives CASSKSGTGNTEAFF.

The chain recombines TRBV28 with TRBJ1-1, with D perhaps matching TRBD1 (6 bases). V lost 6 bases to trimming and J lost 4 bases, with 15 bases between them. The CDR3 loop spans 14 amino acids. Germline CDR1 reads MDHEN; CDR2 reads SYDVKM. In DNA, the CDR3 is TGTGCCAGCAGGCTCGCACTCAGGGGCACTGAAGCTTTCTTT. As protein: CASRLALRGTEAFF.

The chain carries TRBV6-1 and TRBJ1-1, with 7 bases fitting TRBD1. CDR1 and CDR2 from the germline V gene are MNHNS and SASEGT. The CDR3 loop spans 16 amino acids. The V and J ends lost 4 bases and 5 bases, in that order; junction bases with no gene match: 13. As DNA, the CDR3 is TGTGCCAGCAGTGCCACCCGACAGGGAGGTAGGACTGAAGCTTTCTTT. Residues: CASSATRQGGRTEAFF.

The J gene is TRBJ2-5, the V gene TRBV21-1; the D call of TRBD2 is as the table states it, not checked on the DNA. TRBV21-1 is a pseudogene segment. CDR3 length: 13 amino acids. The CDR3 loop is CASSRDFQETQYF. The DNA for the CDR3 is TGTGCCAGCAGTCGGGACTTCCAAGAGACCCAGTACTTC.

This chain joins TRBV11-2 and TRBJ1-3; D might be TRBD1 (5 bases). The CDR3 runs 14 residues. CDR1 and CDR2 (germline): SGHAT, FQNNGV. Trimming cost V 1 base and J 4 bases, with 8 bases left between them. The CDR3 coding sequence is TGTGCCAGCAGCTTAGGGGGGTCCGGAAACACCATATATTTT. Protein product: CASSLGGSGNTIYF.

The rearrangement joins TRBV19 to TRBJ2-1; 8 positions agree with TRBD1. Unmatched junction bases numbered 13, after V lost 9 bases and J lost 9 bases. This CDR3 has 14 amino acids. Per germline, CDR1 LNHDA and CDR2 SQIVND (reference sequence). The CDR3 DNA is TGTGCCAGCACTAGGGGGCAGGGGGCACTTGAGCAGTTCTTC. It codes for CASTRGQGALEQFF. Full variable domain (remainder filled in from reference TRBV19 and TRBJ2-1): DGGITQSPKYLFRKEGQNVTLSCEQNLNHDAMYWYRQDPGQGLRLIYYSQIVNDFQKGDIAEGYSVSREKKESFPLTVTSAQKNPTAFYLCASTRGQGALEQFFGPGTRLTVL.

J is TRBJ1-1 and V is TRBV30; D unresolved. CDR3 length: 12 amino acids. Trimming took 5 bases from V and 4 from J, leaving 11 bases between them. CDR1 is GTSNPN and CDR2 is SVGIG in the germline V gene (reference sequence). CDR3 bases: TGTGCCTGGGGGAAGCCGATCACTGAAGCTTTCTTT. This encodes CAWGKPITEAFF.

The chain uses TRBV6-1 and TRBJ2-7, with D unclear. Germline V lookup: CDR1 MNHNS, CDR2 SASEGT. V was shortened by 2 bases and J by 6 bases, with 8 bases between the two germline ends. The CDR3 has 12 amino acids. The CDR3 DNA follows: TGTGCCAGCAGTGAAATTACAAGCGAGCAGTACTTC. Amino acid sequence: CASSEITSEQYF.

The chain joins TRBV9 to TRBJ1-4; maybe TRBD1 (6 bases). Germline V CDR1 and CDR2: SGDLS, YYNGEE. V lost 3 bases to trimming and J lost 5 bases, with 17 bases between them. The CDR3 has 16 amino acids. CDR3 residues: CASSEGWDKMNEKLFF. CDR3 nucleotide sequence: TGTGCCAGCAGCGAGGGGTGGGACAAGATGAATGAAAAACTGTTTTTT.

The CDR3 spells CSVSSGSIYEQFF. The CDR3 nucleotides are TGCAGCGTCTCTAGCGGGAGTATCTATGAGCAGTTCTTC. The V gene is TRBV29-1, the J gene TRBJ2-1, with 10 bases aligning to TRBD2. V shed 6 bases and J 8 bases; nucleotides not matched to a gene: 7. This CDR3 has 13 residues. Germline CDR1 SQVTM, CDR2 ANQGSEA.

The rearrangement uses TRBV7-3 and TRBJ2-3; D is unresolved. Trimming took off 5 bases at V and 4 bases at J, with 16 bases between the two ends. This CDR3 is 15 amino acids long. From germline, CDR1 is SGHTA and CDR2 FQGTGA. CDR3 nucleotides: TGTGCCAGCAGCCCAAACGGTAGGGCATCAGATACGCAGTATTTT. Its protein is CASSPNGRASDTQYF.

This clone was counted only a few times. The CDR3 bases are TGTGCCATCAGACCGGGGACAGGGGGTCGCTACGAGCAGTACTTC. This sequence encodes CAIRPGTGGRYEQYF. This sequence joins TRBV10-3 and TRBJ2-7, with 11 bases matching TRBD1. CDR1 is ENHRY, CDR2 SYGVKD, per germline. The CDR3 sequence is 15 residues long. Trimming at V came to 6 bases and at J to 3 bases, leaving 7 bases not matched to a gene.

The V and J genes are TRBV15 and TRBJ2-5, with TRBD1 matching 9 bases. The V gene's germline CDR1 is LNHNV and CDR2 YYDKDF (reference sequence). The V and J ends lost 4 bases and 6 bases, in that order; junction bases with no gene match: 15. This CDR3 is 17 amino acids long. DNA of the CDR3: TGTGCCACCAGCATAGAGAGGGGACAGGGCACGGTAAAGACCCAGTACTTC. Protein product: CATSIERGQGTVKTQYF.

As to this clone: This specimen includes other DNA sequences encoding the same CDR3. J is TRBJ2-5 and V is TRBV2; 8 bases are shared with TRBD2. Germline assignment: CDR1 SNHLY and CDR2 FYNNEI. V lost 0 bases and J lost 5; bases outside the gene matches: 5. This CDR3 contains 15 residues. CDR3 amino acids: CASSEASGSGETQYF. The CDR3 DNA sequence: TGTGCCAGCAGTGAAGCCAGCGGGAGTGGGGAGACCCAGTACTTC.

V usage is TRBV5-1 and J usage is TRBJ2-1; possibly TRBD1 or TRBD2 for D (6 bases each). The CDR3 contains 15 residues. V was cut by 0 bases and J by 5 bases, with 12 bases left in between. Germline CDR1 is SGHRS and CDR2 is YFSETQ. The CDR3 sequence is CASSLATGGDNEQFF. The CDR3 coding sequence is TGCGCCAGCAGCTTGGCGACAGGAGGGGACAATGAGCAGTTCTTC.

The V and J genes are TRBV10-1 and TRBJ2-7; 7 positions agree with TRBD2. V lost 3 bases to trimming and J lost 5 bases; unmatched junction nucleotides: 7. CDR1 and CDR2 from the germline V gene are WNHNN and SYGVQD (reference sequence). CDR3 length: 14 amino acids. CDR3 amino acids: CASSDGGSRNEQYF. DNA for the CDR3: TGCGCCAGCAGTGACGGCGGGAGCAGGAACGAGCAGTACTTC.

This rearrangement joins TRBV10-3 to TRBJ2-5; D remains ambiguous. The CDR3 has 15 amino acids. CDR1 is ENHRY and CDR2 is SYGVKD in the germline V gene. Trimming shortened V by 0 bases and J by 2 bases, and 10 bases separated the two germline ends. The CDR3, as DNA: TGTGCCATCAGTGAGTCGGTTGCCAGACAAGAGACCCAGTACTTC. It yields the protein CAISESVARQETQYF.

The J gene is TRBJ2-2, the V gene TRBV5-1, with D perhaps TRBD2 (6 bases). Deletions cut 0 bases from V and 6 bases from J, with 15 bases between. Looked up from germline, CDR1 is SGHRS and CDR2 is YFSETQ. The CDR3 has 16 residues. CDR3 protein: CASSLGLAFGSGELFF. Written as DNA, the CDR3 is TGCGCCAGCAGCTTGGGGCTAGCGTTCGGGTCCGGGGAGCTGTTTTTT.

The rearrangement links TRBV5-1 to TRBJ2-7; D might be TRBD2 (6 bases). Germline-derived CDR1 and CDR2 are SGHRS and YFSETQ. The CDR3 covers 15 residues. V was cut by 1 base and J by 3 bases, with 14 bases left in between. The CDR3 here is CASSLPGTVNYEQYF. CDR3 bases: TGCGCCAGCAGCTTGCCCGGGACTGTTAACTACGAGCAGTACTTC. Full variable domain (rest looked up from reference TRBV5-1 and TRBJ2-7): KAGVTQTPRYLIKTRGQQVTLSCSPISGHRSVSWYQQTPGQGLQFLFEYFSETQRNKGNFPGRFSGRQFSNSRSEMNVSTLELGDSALYLCASSLPGTVNYEQYFGPGTRLTVT.

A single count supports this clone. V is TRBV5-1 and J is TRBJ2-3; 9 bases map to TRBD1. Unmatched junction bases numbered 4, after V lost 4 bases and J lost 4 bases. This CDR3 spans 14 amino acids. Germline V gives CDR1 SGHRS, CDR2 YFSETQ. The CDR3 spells CASSEQGAADTQYF. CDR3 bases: TGCGCCAGCAGCGAACAGGGGGCTGCAGATACGCAGTATTTT.

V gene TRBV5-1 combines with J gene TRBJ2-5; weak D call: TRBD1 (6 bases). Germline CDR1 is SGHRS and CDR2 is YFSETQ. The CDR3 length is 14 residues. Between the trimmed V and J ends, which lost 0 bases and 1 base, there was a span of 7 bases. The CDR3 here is CASSLVQGQETQYF. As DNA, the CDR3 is TGCGCCAGCAGCTTGGTACAGGGCCAAGAGACCCAGTACTTC.

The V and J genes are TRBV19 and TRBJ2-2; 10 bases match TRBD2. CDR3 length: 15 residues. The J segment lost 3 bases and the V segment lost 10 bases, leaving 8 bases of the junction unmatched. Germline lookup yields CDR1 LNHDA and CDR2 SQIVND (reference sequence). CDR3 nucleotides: TGTGCCACCAACAAGCGGGAGGGTTACACCGGGGAGCTGTTTTTT. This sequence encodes CATNKREGYTGELFF.